This is a list of T cell receptor beta chains from one sample in a study of blood T cell repertoires in COVID-19. Assay used: immunoSEQ multiplex PCR; TCRdb lists only in-frame clones, some missing. Seen here are about 250,000 clones, approximately 82% observed once, and the top ten hold roughly 5%. Sequenced sample: peripheral blood. Receptors were obtained from a man aged 80 or over with acute or convalescent COVID-19. Both conserved end residues are part of each CDR3. D genes are given only for firm matches. A row's size may be missing; if present it is once, few, many or a size class.

D gene	V gene	clone size	J gene	CDR3 protein	CDR3 DNA
TRBD1	TRBV5-1	NA	TRBJ2-2	CASSSTGVAGELFF	TGCGCCAGCAGCTCGACAGGGGTGGCCGGGGAGCTGTTTTTT
NA	TRBV7-6	NA	TRBJ2-2	CASRTGTTNTGELFF	TGTGCCAGCAGGACCGGGACAACGAACACCGGGGAGCTGTTTTTT
TRBD1	TRBV6-5	NA	TRBJ2-1	CASSGTGGFEQFF	TGTGCCAGCAGCGGGACAGGGGGCTTTGAGCAGTTCTTC
NA	TRBV12-3/TRBV12-4	NA	TRBJ1-4	CASRAGVPEKLFF	TGTGCCAGCAGGGCAGGGGTTCCCGAAAAACTGTTTTTT
NA	TRBV18	few	TRBJ1-5	CASSPEQDQPQHF	TGTGCCAGCTCACCAGAACAGGATCAGCCCCAGCATTTT
NA	TRBV4-1	few	TRBJ2-7	CASSQQDTYEQYF	TGCGCCAGCAGCCAACAGGACACCTACGAGCAGTACTTC
TRBD1	TRBV7-9	NA	TRBJ1-2	CASSLEQGARAGYTF	TGTGCCAGCAGCTTAGAGCAGGGGGCGCGGGCTGGCTACACCTTC
NA	TRBV7-2	NA	TRBJ1-5	CASSFRGNQPQHF	TGTGCCAGCAGCTTCAGGGGCAATCAGCCCCAGCATTTT
NA	TRBV5-1	NA	TRBJ2-1	CASSFTVAPSSYNEQFF	TGCGCCAGCAGCTTTACCGTAGCGCCCAGCTCCTACAATGAGCAGTTCTTC
NA	TRBV18	NA	TRBJ2-1	CASSPPAGDEQFF	TGTGCCAGCTCACCACCGGCCGGGGATGAGCAGTTCTTC
NA	TRBV9	NA	TRBJ2-7	CASSLAPASYEQYF	TGTGCCAGCAGCTTGGCGCCAGCGTCCTACGAGCAGTACTTC
TRBD2	TRBV5-1	once	TRBJ2-5	CASSFSTSGGASYQETQYF	TGCGCCAGCAGCTTCTCGACTAGCGGGGGCGCCTCGTACCAAGAGACCCAGTACTTC
TRBD1	TRBV7-9	NA	TRBJ1-2	CASSSPDRGDGYTF	TGTGCCAGCAGCTCCCCGGACAGGGGGGATGGCTACACCTTC
NA	TRBV19	NA	TRBJ2-5	CASSPPGTNQETQYF	TGTGCCAGTAGTCCTCCGGGGACAAATCAAGAGACCCAGTACTTC
TRBD2	TRBV6-5	NA	TRBJ2-5	CASSYTGTSGFGVQYF	TGTGCCAGCAGTTACACCGGGACTAGCGGCTTTGGGGTCCAGTACTTC
NA	TRBV15	NA	TRBJ2-2	CATSRGGTANTGELFF	TGTGCCACCAGCAGAGGCGGGACGGCAAACACCGGGGAGCTGTTTTTT